The 8 T cell receptor beta chains in this list originate from one sample, sequenced in a study of response to subunit inactivated influenza vaccine. TCRdb re-analysed the RT-PCR reads in MiXCR, keeping a single row per CDR3 protein. The table lists some 850,000 distinct CDR3 sequences, around a sixth of them singletons. The sequencing here drew on PBMCs from blood, taken less than 6 days after vaccination. The receptors were gathered from a man aged 50 to 60 who received an inactivated influenza vaccine.

This clonotype appeared a few times. V usage is TRBV15 and J usage is TRBJ2-5; no reliable D call. V was clipped by 0 bases and J by 2 bases, with 4 bases between them. The CDR3 spans 13 residues. From germline, CDR1 is LNHNV and CDR2 YYDKDF (reference sequence). The CDR3 reads CATSREQQETQYF. The CDR3 DNA is TGTGCCACCAGCAGAGAACAGCAAGAGACCCAGTACTTC.

This clonotype has more than one count but fewer than ten. The chain couples TRBV20-1 to TRBJ1-5, with D unresolved. Trimming shortened V by 6 bases and J by 4 bases, and 10 bases separated the two germline ends. The CDR3 runs 12 residues. The germline V gene has CDR1 DFQATT and CDR2 SNEGSKA (reference sequence). Here the CDR3 reads CSATGPNQPQHF. The DNA of the CDR3 is TGCAGTGCCACTGGCCCAAATCAGCCCCAGCATTTT.

This clonotype has ten or more counts. The chain carries TRBV4-3 and TRBJ2-1; no definite D call. The CDR3 has 13 amino acids. The germline V and J ends were trimmed by 5 bases and 8 bases, with 13 bases remaining between them. Germline loops: CDR1 LGHNA, CDR2 YSLEER. The DNA for the CDR3 is TGCGCCAGCAGCTTGAGGTACGGTGATGAGCAGTTCTTC. Its translation is CASSLRYGDEQFF.

The sample holds a few counts of this clonotype. The J gene is TRBJ2-3, the V gene TRBV19; D not resolved. The CDR3 has 12 amino acids. The V end lost 5 bases, the J end lost 6 bases, and 9 bases lay between the germline ends. The germline V gene encodes CDR1 LNHDA and CDR2 SQIVND (reference sequence). CDR3 region: CASSGPLDTQYF. The CDR3 coding sequence is TGTGCCAGTAGTGGCCCATTGGATACGCAGTATTTT. Full variable domain (remainder filled in from reference TRBV19 and TRBJ2-3): DGGITQSPKYLFRKEGQNVTLSCEQNLNHDAMYWYRQDPGQGLRLIYYSQIVNDFQKGDIAEGYSVSREKKESFPLTVTSAQKNPTAFYLCASSGPLDTQYFGPGTRLTVL.

The chain links TRBV6-5 to TRBJ2-1, with TRBD2 matching over 10 bases. The CDR3 consists of 15 residues. V shed 1 base and J 7 bases; nucleotides not matched to a gene: 4. Per germline, CDR1 MNHEY and CDR2 SVGAGI. CDR3 sequence: CASSYLLAGRNEQFF. The CDR3 nucleotides read TGTGCCAGCAGTTACTTACTAGCGGGAAGGAATGAGCAGTTCTTC.

The gene calls are TRBV5-4 and TRBJ1-6; unclear D gene. The CDR3 totals 15 residues. Per germline, CDR1 SGHNT and CDR2 YYREEE (reference sequence). V was clipped by 4 bases and J by 7 bases, with 15 bases between them. CDR3 DNA: TGTGCCAGCAGCAAGGACCCGGGCCGAAATTCACCCCTCCACTTT. This gives the protein CASSKDPGRNSPLHF.

The chain uses TRBV12-3 or TRBV12-4 and TRBJ2-7; D possibly corresponds to TRBD1 (6 bases). V lost 2 bases to trimming and J lost 4 bases, with 21 bases between them. CDR3 length equals 17 residues. CDR3 protein: CASSLFPPPDRIYEQYF. CDR3 in DNA: TGTGCCAGCAGTTTATTCCCCCCCCCCGACAGGATATACGAGCAGTACTTC.

This clonotype appeared a few times. The chain links TRBV20-1 to TRBJ1-3; no definite D call. Germline CDR1 reads DFQATT; CDR2 reads SNEGSKA (reference sequence). The V gene lost 3 bases and the J gene lost 3 bases, with 9 bases spanning the gap. This CDR3 is 13 amino acids long. CDR3 amino acids: CSARWGGGNTIYF. In DNA form, the CDR3 reads TGCAGTGCTAGGTGGGGTGGTGGAAACACCATATATTTT.